The rows below give T cell receptor beta chains drawn from one sample of a study of T cells in Graves' hyperthyroidism and ophthalmopathy. Via MiXCR, TCRdb re-called the multiplex PCR reads, giving one row per CDR3 protein. This sample yields roughly 300,000 distinct CDR3 sequences, of which around a quarter are seen a single time; about 30% belongs to the top ten. Source material: blood. The receptor source for this set is a man aged 35 to 55 with Graves' hyperthyroidism that later progressed to Graves' ophthalmopathy. The CDR3 runs from the conserved cysteine through the conserved F or W. Fields, in order: J gene, V gene, clone size, D gene, CDR3 protein, CDR3 DNA. A D gene is named only where the DNA matches it firmly. Only some rows state a clone size, as once, few, many or a class for expanded clones.

>TRBJ2-7|TRBV27|many|.
CASSFKLPGNEQYF
TGTGCCAGCAGTTTTAAGTTACCGGGCAACGAGCAGTACTTC
>TRBJ1-5|TRBV12-3/TRBV12-4|many|.
CASSLARQGRRFGNQPQHF
TGTGCCAGCAGTTTAGCGAGGCAGGGGCGACGTTTCGGCAATCAGCCCCAGCATTTT
>TRBJ2-7|TRBV7-9|many|.
CASSPAGALYEQYF
TGTGCCAGCAGCCCCGCAGGGGCGCTCTACGAGCAGTACTTC
>TRBJ1-1|TRBV2|many|.
CASSPGRVRGNTEAFF
TGTGCCAGCAGTCCTGGCCGCGTCCGGGGGAACACTGAAGCTTTCTTT
>TRBJ1-1|TRBV28|many|.
CASRRFGTTNTEAFF
TGTGCCAGCAGGAGATTCGGGACAACGAACACTGAAGCTTTCTTT
>TRBJ1-1|TRBV6-2/TRBV6-3|few|.
CASIRAMNTEAFF
TGTGCCAGCATCAGGGCGATGAACACTGAAGCTTTCTTT
>TRBJ2-5|TRBV14|many|.
CASSQEGQETQYF
TGTGCCAGCAGCCAAGAAGGACAAGAGACCCAGTACTTC
>TRBJ2-4|TRBV2|.|TRBD2
CASSEAGPGLAVGRGNIQYF
TGTGCCAGCAGTGAAGCCGGCCCCGGACTAGCGGTTGGAAGGGGTAACATTCAGTACTTC
>TRBJ2-2|TRBV10-3|.|.
CAGSGSFTGELFF
TGTGCCGGGTCCGGGTCCTTCACCGGGGAGCTGTTTTTT
>TRBJ1-2|TRBV9|many|.
CASSVRGNYGYTF
TGTGCCAGCAGCGTAAGGGGGAACTATGGCTACACCTTC
>TRBJ1-1|TRBV9|many|.
CASSVLGGKDTEAFF
TGTGCCAGCAGCGTACTTGGGGGAAAGGACACTGAAGCTTTCTTT
>TRBJ1-2|TRBV12-3/TRBV12-4|many|.
CASSRRGQGTYGYTF
TGTGCCAGCAGTCGCCGCGGGCAGGGGACCTATGGCTACACCTTC
>TRBJ2-7|TRBV30|many|.
CAWNKVAEGGYEQYF
TGTGCCTGGAACAAAGTAGCGGAAGGAGGGTACGAGCAGTACTTC
>TRBJ1-5|TRBV12-3/TRBV12-4|many|.
CASSQYSNQPQHF
TGTGCCAGCAGCCAATATAGCAATCAGCCCCAGCATTTT
>TRBJ2-7|TRBV10-1|.|.
CASSRGSSEQYF
TGCGCCAGCAGCCGGGGGAGCTCCGAGCAGTACTTC
>TRBJ1-3|TRBV7-9|many|.
CASSSPARLSGNTIYF
TGTGCCAGCAGCTCCCCCGCCCGACTCTCTGGAAACACCATATATTTT
>TRBJ1-2|TRBV29-1|.|TRBD1
CSVVGGDVYGYTF
TGCAGCGTTGTAGGGGGCGACGTCTATGGCTACACCTTC
>TRBJ1-1|TRBV5-1|many|TRBD1
CASNHFLAGQGGTEAFF
TGCGCCAGCAACCATTTCCTCGCGGGACAGGGGGGCACTGAAGCTTTCTTT
>TRBJ2-4|TRBV10-1|.|.
CASSERGAGAGKNIQYF
TGCGCCAGCAGTGAGAGGGGCGCCGGGGCGGGCAAAAACATTCAGTACTTC
>TRBJ1-1|TRBV10-1|many|.
CASSPSFDTEAFF
TGCGCCAGCAGTCCGAGTTTTGACACTGAAGCTTTCTTT
>TRBJ1-3|TRBV6-5|.|.
CASSSEGNTIYF
TGTGCCAGCAGTTCTGAGGGAAACACCATATATTTT
>TRBJ2-2|TRBV19|.|.
CASSKGQVNTGELFF
TGTGCCAGTAGTAAGGGACAAGTTAACACCGGGGAGCTGTTTTTT
>TRBJ1-1|TRBV15|.|.
CATSRDRTANTEAFF
TGTGCCACCAGCAGAGATCGAACGGCGAACACTGAAGCTTTCTTT
>TRBJ2-2|TRBV19|many|TRBD2
CASSTLKAGAYTGELFF
TGTGCCAGTAGTACCCTTAAAGCGGGAGCTTACACCGGGGAGCTGTTTTTT
>TRBJ1-5|TRBV19|many|.
CASSAPRTPLMPQHF
TGTGCCAGTAGTGCTCCAAGGACCCCTTTGATGCCCCAGCATTTT
>TRBJ1-1|TRBV20-1|many|.
CSASSIRGTEAFF
TGCAGTGCGAGTAGTATCAGGGGAACTGAAGCTTTCTTT
>TRBJ1-5|TRBV14|many|.
CASRHRASSNQPQHF
TGTGCCAGCAGACACAGGGCTTCGAGCAATCAGCCCCAGCATTTT
>TRBJ1-6|TRBV13|few|.
CASSRYPQTGGLRSPLHF
TGTGCCAGCAGCCGATACCCACAGACAGGAGGATTACGTTCACCCCTCCACTTT
>TRBJ2-7|TRBV19|.|.
CASSIVRGGSYEQYF
TGTGCCAGTAGTATAGTCCGAGGCGGATCCTACGAGCAGTACTTC
>TRBJ2-7|TRBV14|.|TRBD2
CASSHVGSGRSIYEQYF
TGTGCCAGCAGCCACGTGGGTAGCGGGAGATCTATCTACGAGCAGTACTTC
>TRBJ1-5|TRBV12-3/TRBV12-4|.|.
CASSMNNNQPQHF
TGTGCCAGCAGTATGAATAACAATCAGCCCCAGCATTTT
>TRBJ2-5|TRBV7-8|once|.
CASSLSSGDQSGETQYF
TGTGCCAGCAGCTTATCATCGGGGGACCAGAGCGGGGAGACCCAGTACTTC
>TRBJ1-2|TRBV30|.|.
CAWSVGRDYGYTF
TGTGCCTGGAGTGTAGGCAGGGATTACGGCTACACCTTC
>TRBJ2-5|TRBV9|many|TRBD2
CASSIGLAGETQYF
TGTGCCAGCAGCATAGGACTAGCGGGAGAGACCCAGTACTTC
>TRBJ1-3|TRBV6-1|many|.
CASRGPGLSGNTIYF
TGTGCCAGCAGGGGCCCAGGGCTCTCTGGAAACACCATATATTTT
>TRBJ1-2|TRBV29-1|many|.
CSVETDHYGYTF
TGCAGCGTTGAGACGGATCACTATGGCTACACCTTC
>TRBJ2-5|TRBV20-1|.|.
CSARVGNSQETQYF
TGCAGTGCTAGAGTTGGTAACAGCCAAGAGACCCAGTACTTC
>TRBJ2-7|TRBV7-9|.|.
CASSLETGYEQYF
TGTGCCAGCAGCTTAGAAACAGGTTACGAGCAGTACTTC
>TRBJ1-5|TRBV2|many|.
CASSAGSSNQPQHF
TGTGCCAGCAGTGCCGGGTCCAGCAATCAGCCCCAGCATTTT
>TRBJ1-2|TRBV6-2/TRBV6-3|few|.
CASRPLQGYYGYTF
TGTGCCAGCAGGCCACTACAGGGATACTATGGCTACACCTTC
>TRBJ2-7|TRBV9|many|TRBD2
CASSVTSDNYEQYF
TGTGCCAGCAGCGTGACTAGCGACAACTACGAGCAGTACTTC
>TRBJ2-5|TRBV6-1|.|TRBD2
CASSLQTSGRETQYF
TGTGCCAGCAGTCTCCAGACTAGCGGAAGGGAGACCCAGTACTTC
>TRBJ1-2|TRBV4-1|once|.
CASSQTTAYSYTF
TGCGCCAGCAGCCAAACTACGGCCTATTCCTACACCTTC
>TRBJ2-5|TRBV2|.|.
CASMADVDGQETQYF
TGTGCCAGCATGGCGGACGTCGACGGCCAAGAGACCCAGTACTTC
>TRBJ2-7|TRBV19|.|.
CASSIKGDGGGRYEQYF
TGTGCCAGTAGTATTAAGGGTGACGGGGGCGGACGCTACGAGCAGTACTTC
>TRBJ1-2|TRBV20-1|.|TRBD1
CSARGGTGAAANYGYTF
TGCAGTGCTAGAGGCGGGACAGGTGCTGCAGCTAACTATGGCTACACCTTC
>TRBJ1-1|TRBV28|.|.
CASSFGTWEGTEAFF
TGTGCCAGCAGTTTTGGGACTTGGGAGGGCACTGAAGCTTTCTTT
>TRBJ2-2|TRBV6-2/TRBV6-3|many|.
CASSYSTLTIKSTGELFF
TGTGCCAGCAGTTACTCGACCCTAACCATTAAATCCACCGGGGAGCTGTTTTTT
>TRBJ2-7|TRBV5-1|many|TRBD2
CASRLAGESYEQYF
TGCGCCAGCAGGTTGGCGGGAGAGTCCTACGAGCAGTACTTC
>TRBJ1-1|TRBV3-1|many|TRBD1
CASSQESGGAEAFF
TGTGCCAGCAGCCAGGAGTCAGGGGGTGCTGAAGCTTTCTTT